This TCR beta chain comes out of a study of T cells in localized non-small cell lung cancer. Study-wide results and caveats: Longer overall survival was linked to higher blood T cell density. Among the tissues sampled, uninvolved adjacent lung had the highest T cell clonality, above tumor. It remains possible that heterogeneity exists, since only one tumor region was sequenced. Researchers found a median approximately 50 of the top 100 tumor clones in adjacent lung.

As to this clone: Its antigen is unidentified.

Using immunoSEQ multiplex PCR, the repertoire was profiled, and TCRdb retains in-frame clones only, with some absent. The data contain roughly 30,000 clones, 65% to 85% of them seen just once; the ten biggest clones take up 5.3%. This clonotype was obtained from a man aged 40-75 years with stage III lung adenocarcinoma. The sample was peripheral blood mononuclear cells, taken before any cancer treatment.

The CDR3 is CASSLDVGLGGYTF. The CDR3 DNA is TGCGCCAGCAGCTTGGATGTGGGGCTCGGGGGCTACACCTTC. V is TRBV5-1 and J is TRBJ1-2; TRBD1 might be the D (5 bases). The CDR3 extends over 14 amino acids. From germline, CDR1 is SGHRS and CDR2 YFSETQ. The V and J ends lost 0 bases and 8 bases respectively, with 14 bases between them. Looking up the rest from reference TRBV5-1 and TRBJ1-2 gives the full variable domain: KAGVTQTPRYLIKTRGQQVTLSCSPISGHRSVSWYQQTPGQGLQFLFEYFSETQRNKGNFPGRFSGRQFSNSRSEMNVSTLELGDSALYLCASSLDVGLGGYTFGSGTRLTVV.